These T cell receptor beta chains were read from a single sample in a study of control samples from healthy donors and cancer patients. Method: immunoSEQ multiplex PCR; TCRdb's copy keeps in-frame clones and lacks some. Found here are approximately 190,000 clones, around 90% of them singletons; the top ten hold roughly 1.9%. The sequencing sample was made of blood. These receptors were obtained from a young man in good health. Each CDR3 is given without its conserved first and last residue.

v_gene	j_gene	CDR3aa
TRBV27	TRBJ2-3	ASSLLGLAGRDTQY
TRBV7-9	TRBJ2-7	ASSLARHTGSKEQY
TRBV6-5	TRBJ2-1	ASSSSGDSYNEQF
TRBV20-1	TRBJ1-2	SATGPIGYT
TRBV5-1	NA	ASSTVLRETQY
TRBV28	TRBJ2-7	ASSRPVRGFPYEQY
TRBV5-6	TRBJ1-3	ASSHRHTIY
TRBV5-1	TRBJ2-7	ASRLQGNSYEQY
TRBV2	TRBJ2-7	ASSETSGGISYEQY
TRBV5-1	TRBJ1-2	ASSLSAGANYGYT
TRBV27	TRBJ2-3	ASSLSVAASGTDTQY
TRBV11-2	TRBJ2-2	ASSRTDNTGELF
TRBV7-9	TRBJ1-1	ASSKLQGEAF
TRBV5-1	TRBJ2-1	ASSPDRGTSYNEQF
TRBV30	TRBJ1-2	AWSGTEWDGYT
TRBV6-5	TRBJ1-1	ASSYYTKGVNTEAF
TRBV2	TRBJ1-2	ASSDAGSYGYT
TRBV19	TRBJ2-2	ASSSSGATGELF
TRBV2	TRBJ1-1	ASRGPTEAF
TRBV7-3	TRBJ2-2	ASSGGLATHTGELF
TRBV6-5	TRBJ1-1	ASSSDTGFEAF
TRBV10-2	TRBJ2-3	ASKSTDTQY
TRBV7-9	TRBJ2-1	ASSLGLADLNEQF
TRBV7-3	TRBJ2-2	ASSQVGTPNTGELF
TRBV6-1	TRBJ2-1	ASSERRGGNNEQF
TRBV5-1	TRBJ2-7	ASSFPGGARTEQY
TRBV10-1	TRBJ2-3	ASSPGSASTDTQY
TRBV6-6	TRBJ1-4	ASSYSNAQGYEKLF
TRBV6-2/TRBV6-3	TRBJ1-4	ASSAPGRVDEKLF
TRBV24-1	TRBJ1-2	ATSGAEAGYT
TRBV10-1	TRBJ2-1	ASSESGTGRLDEQF
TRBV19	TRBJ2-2	ASSVQGAATGELF
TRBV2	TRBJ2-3	ASSENEATQY
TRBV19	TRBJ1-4	ASSIPDRKNEKLF
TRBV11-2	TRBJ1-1	ASSLGSLNTEAF
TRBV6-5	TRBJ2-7	ASRRQVSAYEQY
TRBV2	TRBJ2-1	ASRVDREGSSYNEQF
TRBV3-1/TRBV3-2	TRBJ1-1	ASSQGRDSTEAF
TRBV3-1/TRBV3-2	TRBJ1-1	ASSQENAGAGTEAF
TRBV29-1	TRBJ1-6	SVQQGSPLH
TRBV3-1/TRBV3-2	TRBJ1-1	ASSVGQGRTEAF
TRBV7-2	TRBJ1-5	ASSLTGGNQPQH
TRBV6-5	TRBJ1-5	ASSLGRGNQPQH
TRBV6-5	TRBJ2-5	ASRDRFRGETQY
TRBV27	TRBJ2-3	ASRVEDTQY
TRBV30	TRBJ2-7	AWSSQTVEEGYEQY
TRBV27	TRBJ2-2	ASSLAFSGELF
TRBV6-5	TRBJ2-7	ASGQGSYEQY
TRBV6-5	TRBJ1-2	ASSYAGTSLNYGYT
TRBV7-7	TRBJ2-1	ASSPNQGGRVEQF
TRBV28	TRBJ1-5	ASSLRKSQH
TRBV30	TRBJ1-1	AWRGRAMNTEAF